One and the same sample provided the 7 T cell receptor beta chains below, sequenced in a study of blood T cell repertoires in COVID-19. This table comes from immunoSEQ multiplex PCR, and its TCRdb copy is limited to in-frame clones, with some not included. Here the sample spans 300,000 to 350,000 clones, 90% being singletons. The sample comprised PBMCs or T cells enriched from blood (not recorded which). These receptors were taken from a woman aged 18-29 years with acute COVID-19.

This chain links TRBV27 with TRBJ2-5, with D maybe TRBD2 (6 bases). V gave up 10 bases and J gave up 1 base, with 19 bases separating them. Germline V gives CDR1 MNHEY, CDR2 SMNVEV (reference sequence). CDR3 length: 15 amino acids. CDR3 sequence (DNA): TGTGCCACCCAGGAGGGCGCGGGTCTCCAAGAGACCCAGTACTTC. Encoded protein: CATQEGAGLQETQYF.

CDR3 sequence: CASSPSRGYEQYF. CDR3 nucleotide sequence: TGTGCCAGCAGCCCATCCAGGGGCTACGAGCAGTACTTC. The chain has TRBV3-1 (or the pseudogene TRBV3-2) and TRBJ2-7, with a weak D call TRBD1 (6 bases). Between the trimmed V and J ends, which lost 4 bases and 3 bases, there was a span of 10 bases. Germline V gene sequence: CDR1 LGHDT, CDR2 YNNKEL (reference sequence). The CDR3 sequence is 13 residues long.

V and J are TRBV28 and TRBJ1-2, with D perhaps TRBD1 (5 bases). The CDR3 sequence is 13 residues long. Germline CDR1 MDHEN, CDR2 SYDVKM. Trimming shortened V by 4 bases and J by 7 bases, and 13 bases separated the two germline ends. The CDR3 DNA reads TGTGCCAGCAGTTCCCAGGGATTCGCTGGCTACACCTTC. Its translation: CASSSQGFAGYTF.

This chain joins TRBV2 and TRBJ2-1; D unclear. This CDR3 spans 14 amino acids. Per the germline V gene, CDR1 is SNHLY and CDR2 is FYNNEI. V was pared by 6 bases and J by 4 bases, with 13 bases between. The CDR3 DNA reads as TGTGCCAGCAGCAGTAACACAGCTTACAATGAGCAGTTCTTC. It specifies CASSSNTAYNEQFF.

V is TRBV6-5 and J is TRBJ1-6; 9 bases are shared with TRBD1. Germline loops: CDR1 MNHEY, CDR2 SVGAGI. This CDR3 has 15 residues. Trimming at V came to 2 bases and at J to 8 bases, leaving 4 bases not matched to a gene. The CDR3 region is CASSYLGQGDSPLHF. The CDR3 nucleotides read TGTGCCAGCAGTTACCTGGGACAGGGAGATTCACCCCTCCACTTT.

The gene calls are TRBV4-2 and TRBJ2-7, with 8 bases fitting TRBD1. This CDR3 spans 16 amino acids. The trim removed 0 bases at V and 0 bases at J, leaving 4 bases unmatched. Germline-derived CDR1 and CDR2 are LGHNA and YNFKEQ. CDR3 in DNA: TGTGCCAGCAGCCAAGAAAGTGGGACAGGCTCCTACGAGCAGTACTTC. As protein: CASSQESGTGSYEQYF.

J is TRBJ1-2 and V is TRBV28; 10 bases agree with TRBD1. CDR1 is MDHEN, CDR2 SYDVKM, per germline. This CDR3 is 16 amino acids long. Germline trimming cut 6 bases from V and 8 bases from J; bases unmatched to any gene: 15. The CDR3 loop is CASRADRGRNREGYTF. DNA of the CDR3: TGTGCCAGCAGGGCAGACAGGGGGCGCAACAGGGAGGGCTACACCTTC.